The following is a TCR beta chain sequence with its context. Its antigen is currently unknown. The source of the sample is a study of graft-versus-host responses after intestinal transplantation. Looking at the study overall: Multivisceral, liver-intestinal, or isolated intestinal grafts were transplanted into recipients. Every recipient underwent anti-thymocyte globulin induction, then tacrolimus and steroids for two to three years.

The repertoire was sequenced with immunoSEQ multiplex PCR; TCRdb's copy has only in-frame clones and lacks some. The sample shows tens of thousands of clones, about 90% of them seen only once. Germline V gives CDR1 WSHSY, CDR2 SAAADI. The CDR3 loop spans 12 amino acids. With 11 bases clipped from V and 5 bases from J, the junction kept 4 bases outside the gene matches. The source was unstimulated CD4+ T cells sorted from spleen or lymph node cells, collected before intestinal transplant. This sequence joins TRBV10-2 and TRBJ2-2; 8 nucleotides line up with TRBD1. This TCR came from a human donor who received an intestinal transplant. The CDR3 bases are TGCGCCGCACAGGGGGTGACCGGGGAGCTGTTTTTT. Its protein is CAAQGVTGELFF.